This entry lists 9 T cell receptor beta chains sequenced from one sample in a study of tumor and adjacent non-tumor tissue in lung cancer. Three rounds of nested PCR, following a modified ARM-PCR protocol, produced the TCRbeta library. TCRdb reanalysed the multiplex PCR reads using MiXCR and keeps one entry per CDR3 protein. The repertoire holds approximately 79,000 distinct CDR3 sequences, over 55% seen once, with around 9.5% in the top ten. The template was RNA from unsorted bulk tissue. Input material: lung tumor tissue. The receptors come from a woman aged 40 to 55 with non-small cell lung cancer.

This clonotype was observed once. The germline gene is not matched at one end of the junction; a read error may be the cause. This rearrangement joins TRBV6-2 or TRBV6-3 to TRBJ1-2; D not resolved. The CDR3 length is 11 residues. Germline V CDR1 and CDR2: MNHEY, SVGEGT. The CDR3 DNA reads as TGTACCAGCAATACTGCGTCAGGCTACACCTTC. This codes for CTSNTASGYTF.

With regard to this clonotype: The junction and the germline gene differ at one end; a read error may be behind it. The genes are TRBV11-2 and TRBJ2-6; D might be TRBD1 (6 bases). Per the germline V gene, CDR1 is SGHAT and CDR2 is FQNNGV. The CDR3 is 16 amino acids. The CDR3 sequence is CAITQIGIMGANVLTF. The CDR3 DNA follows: TGTGCCATCACCCAGATAGGGATAATGGGGGCCAACGTCCTGACTTTT.

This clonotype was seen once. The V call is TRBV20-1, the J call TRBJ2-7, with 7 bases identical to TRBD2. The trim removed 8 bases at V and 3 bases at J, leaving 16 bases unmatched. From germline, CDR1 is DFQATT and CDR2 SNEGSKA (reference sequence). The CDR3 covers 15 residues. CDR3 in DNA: TGCAGTACTATTGGGTGGGCTAGCGGTAACTACGAGCAGTACTTC. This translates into CSTIGWASGNYEQYF.

CDR3 DNA: TGTGCCAGCAGCTTAGATCCCAGAGGGAGGGTTGAGCAGTTCTTC. It codes for CASSLDPRGRVEQFF. V usage is TRBV11-2 and J usage is TRBJ2-1, with 7 bases lining up with TRBD2. V lost 0 bases to trimming and J lost 9 bases; unmatched junction nucleotides: 8. Germline assignment: CDR1 SGHAT and CDR2 FQNNGV. CDR3 size: 15 residues.

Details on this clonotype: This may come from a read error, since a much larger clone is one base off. In DNA form, the CDR3 reads TGCAGTTCTAGAGAGGGTAGCGGGACCCGCACAGATACGCAGTATTTT. Its translation is CSSREGSGTRTDTQYF. The genes are TRBV20-1 and TRBJ2-3; 8 nucleotides match TRBD2. Germline V gene sequence: CDR1 DFQATT, CDR2 SNEGSKA (reference sequence). This CDR3 is built from 16 residues.

The CDR3 DNA is TGCAGCGTTGAAGGGGGGTTCAACAGGGGAGAGATTGACGCTAAGGCTTTCTTT. Protein product: CSVEGGFNRGEIDAKAFF. This chain uses TRBV29-1 with TRBJ1-1, with 7 bases fitting TRBD1. V shed 1 base, J shed 11 bases, and the junction held 25 bases outside the gene matches. The CDR3 is 18 amino acids. The germline V gene encodes CDR1 SQVTM and CDR2 ANQGSEA.

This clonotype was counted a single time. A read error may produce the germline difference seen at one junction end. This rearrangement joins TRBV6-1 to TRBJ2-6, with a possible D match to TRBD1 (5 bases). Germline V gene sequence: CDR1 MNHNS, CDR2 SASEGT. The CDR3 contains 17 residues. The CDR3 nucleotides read TGTGCCAACAGTGAGGACATGGGCCTCTCTGGGGCCAACGTCCTGACTTTC. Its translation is CANSEDMGLSGANVLTF.

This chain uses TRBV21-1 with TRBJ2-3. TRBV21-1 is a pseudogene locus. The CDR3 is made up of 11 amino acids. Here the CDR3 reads CANRERDTQYF. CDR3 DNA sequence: TGTGCCAACAGGGAGAGGGATACGCAATATTTT.

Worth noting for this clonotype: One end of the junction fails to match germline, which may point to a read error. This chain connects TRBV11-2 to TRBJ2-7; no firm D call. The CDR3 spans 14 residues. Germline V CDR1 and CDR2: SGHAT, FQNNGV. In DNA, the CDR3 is TGTGCCAGCAGTTCCCTATCCTCCTGGATTACCCCTACCTTC. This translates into CASSSLSSWITPTF.